Here is one T cell receptor beta chain with its context. As yet, its antigen is unknown. This sample is drawn from a study of T cells after yellow fever vaccination. Regarding the study as a whole: Secondary responses were weaker yet peaked faster, day 5 versus 15.

V lost 5 bases and J lost 8, with 21 bases in between. Germline V gene lookup returns CDR1 MGHRA and CDR2 YSYEKL. The CDR3 totals 15 residues. The TCR cDNA carried a universal primer site and UMIs from 5'RACE template switching. In TCRdb, the 5' RACE reads were re-called with MiXCR into one record per CDR3 protein. Among about 300,000 distinct CDR3 sequences listed, approximately 10% were seen once. The specimen comprised CD4+ T cells sorted from PBMCs, sampled 5 days after the yellow fever booster vaccination. The chain joins TRBV4-1 to TRBJ1-2; possible D gene TRBD1, 6 bases. The receptor was isolated from a man younger than 35 who received the YFV17D yellow fever vaccine. As DNA, the CDR3 is TGCGCCAGCAGCACACGCTGGGGGGCCCTTTCGGGCTACACCTTC. This codes for CASSTRWGALSGYTF.